Listed below are T cell receptor beta chains from one sample, sequenced in a study of blood T cell repertoires in COVID-19. This table comes from immunoSEQ multiplex PCR, and its TCRdb copy is limited to in-frame clones, with some not included. The top ten hold roughly 18% of the sample, which has about 170,000 clones, around four fifths seen once. Sequenced: peripheral blood. The receptors stem from a woman between 65 and 79 years old who had recovered from COVID-19. The CDR3 runs from the conserved cysteine through the conserved F or W. The D gene is left open where the match is weak. Size tells how often a clone was seen (once, few, many) or the class of an expanded clone, and some rows leave it out.

NA	TRBV2	NA	TRBJ1-3	CASTPGGNSGNTIYF	TGTGCCAGCACCCCCGGGGGGAACTCTGGAAACACCATATATTTT
NA	TRBV27	once	TRBJ1-1	CASSFRRANTEAFF	TGTGCCAGCAGTTTCCGCAGGGCTAACACTGAAGCTTTCTTT
NA	TRBV19	few	TRBJ2-1	CASSTYQGIFYNEQFF	TGTGCCAGTAGTACCTATCAGGGGATTTTCTACAATGAGCAGTTCTTC
NA	TRBV5-1	once	TRBJ2-3	CASASDNPTDTQYF	TGCGCCAGCGCTAGCGACAACCCCACAGATACGCAGTATTTT
NA	TRBV5-5	NA	TRBJ1-1	CASSLLMNTEAFF	TGTGCCAGCAGCTTACTGATGAACACTGAAGCTTTCTTT
NA	TRBV20-1	NA	TRBJ1-2	CSAEQGRGYTF	TGCAGTGCCGAACAGGGAAGGGGCTACACCTTC
TRBD2	TRBV4-1	once	TRBJ2-7	CASSQPTSEPYEQYF	TGCGCCAGCAGCCAACCCACTAGCGAGCCCTACGAGCAGTACTTC
TRBD2	TRBV4-1	NA	TRBJ2-2	CASSQDPSGYGELFF	TGCGCCAGCAGCCAAGATCCTAGCGGGTACGGGGAGCTGTTTTTT
NA	TRBV27	once	TRBJ1-2	CASSRGTWGYTF	TGTGCCAGCAGTAGGGGGACCTGGGGCTACACCTTC
NA	TRBV9	NA	TRBJ1-3	CASSPRGGGPNTIYF	TGTGCCAGCAGCCCCCGCGGGGGCGGGCCGAACACCATATATTTT
NA	TRBV11-3	NA	TRBJ1-1	CASSLGQGRNTEAFF	TGTGCCAGCAGCTTGGGGCAGGGGCGGAACACTGAAGCTTTCTTT
NA	TRBV12-3/TRBV12-4	NA	TRBJ1-5	CASSFSAFQPQHF	TGTGCCAGCAGCTTCTCAGCGTTTCAGCCCCAGCATTTT
NA	TRBV12-5	NA	TRBJ2-2	CASGPGQAAGTGELFF	TGTGCTAGTGGTCCCGGACAGGCCGCGGGGACCGGGGAGCTGTTTTTT
TRBD2	TRBV27	NA	TRBJ2-7	CASSLGGGRYEQYF	TGTGCCAGCAGCCTAGGCGGGGGTCGATACGAGCAGTACTTC